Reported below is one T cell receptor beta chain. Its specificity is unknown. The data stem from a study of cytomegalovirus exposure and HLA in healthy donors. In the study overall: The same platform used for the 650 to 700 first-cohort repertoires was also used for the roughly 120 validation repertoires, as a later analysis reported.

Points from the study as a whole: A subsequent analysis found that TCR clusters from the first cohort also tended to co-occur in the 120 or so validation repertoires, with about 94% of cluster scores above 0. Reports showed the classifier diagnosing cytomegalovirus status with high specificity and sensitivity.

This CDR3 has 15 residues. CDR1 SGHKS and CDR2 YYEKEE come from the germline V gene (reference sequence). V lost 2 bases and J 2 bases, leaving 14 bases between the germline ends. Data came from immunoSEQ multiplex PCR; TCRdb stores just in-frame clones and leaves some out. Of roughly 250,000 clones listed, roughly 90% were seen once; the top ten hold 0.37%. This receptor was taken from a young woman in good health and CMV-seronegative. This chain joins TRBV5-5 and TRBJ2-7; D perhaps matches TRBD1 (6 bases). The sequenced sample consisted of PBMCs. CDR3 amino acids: CASSLFQGRAYEQYF. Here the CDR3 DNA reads TGTGCCAGCAGCTTATTCCAGGGGCGCGCCTACGAGCAGTACTTC. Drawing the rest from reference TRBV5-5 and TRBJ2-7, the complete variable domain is DAGVTQSPTHLIKTRGQQVTLRCSPISGHKSVSWYQQVLGQGPQFIFQYYEKEERGRGNFPDRFSARQFPNYSSELNVNALLLGDSALYLCASSLFQGRAYEQYFGPGTRLTVT.